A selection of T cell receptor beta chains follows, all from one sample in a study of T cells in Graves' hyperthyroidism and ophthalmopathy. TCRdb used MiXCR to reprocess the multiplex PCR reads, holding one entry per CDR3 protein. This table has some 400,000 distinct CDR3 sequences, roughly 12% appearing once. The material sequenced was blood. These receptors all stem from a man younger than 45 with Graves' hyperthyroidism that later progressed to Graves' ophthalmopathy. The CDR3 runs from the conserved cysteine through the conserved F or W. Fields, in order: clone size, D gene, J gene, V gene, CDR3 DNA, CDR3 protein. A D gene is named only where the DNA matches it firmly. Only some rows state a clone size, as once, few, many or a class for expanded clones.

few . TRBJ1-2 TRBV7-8 TGTGCCAGCAGCTTAGTAGGGTCCCTTAACTATGGCTACACCTTC CASSLVGSLNYGYTF
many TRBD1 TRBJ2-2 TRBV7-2 TGTGCCAGCAGCTTCCGACAGGGGTTGACCGGGGAGCTGTTTTTT CASSFRQGLTGELFF
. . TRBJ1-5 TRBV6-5 TGTGCCAGCAGTTGCCTCGGCAGTAGCAATCAGCCCCAGCATTTT CASSCLGSSNQPQHF
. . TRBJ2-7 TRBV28 TGTGCCAGCAGGGAAAGTTGGCGTCCGTCCTACGAGCAGTACTTC CASRESWRPSYEQYF
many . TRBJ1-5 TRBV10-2 TGCGCCAGCAGCCCCCAATTCGGAAACCTTCGGAATCAGCCCCAGCATTTT CASSPQFGNLRNQPQHF
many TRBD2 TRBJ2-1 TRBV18 TGTGCCAGCTCACAACTAGCGGGAGCCTACAATGAGCAGTTCTTC CASSQLAGAYNEQFF
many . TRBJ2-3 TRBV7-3 TGTGCCAGCAGCTTAAGCGCGGCGAGCACAGATACGCAGTATTTT CASSLSAASTDTQYF
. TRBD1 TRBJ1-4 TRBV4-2 TGTGCCAGCAGCCCCGGGACAGGGGGGAATGAAAAACTGTTTTTT CASSPGTGGNEKLFF
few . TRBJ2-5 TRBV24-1 TGTGCCACCAGTAAAGGATCGCAAGAGACCCAGTACTTC CATSKGSQETQYF
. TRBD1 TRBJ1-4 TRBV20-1 TGCAGTGCTAGAGGGACAGGGGAGGGTGAAAAACTGTTTTTT CSARGTGEGEKLFF
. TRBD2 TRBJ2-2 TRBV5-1 TGCGCCAGCAGGACTAGCGGGGGAGTCGGGGAGCTGTTTTTT CASRTSGGVGELFF
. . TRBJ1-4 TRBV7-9 TGTGCCAGCAGCCCCCGAAGGGTTCTCATTAATGAAAAACTGTTTTTT CASSPRRVLINEKLFF
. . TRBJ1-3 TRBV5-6 TGTGCCAGCAGCTTACAGGGAGGCTCTGGAAACACCATATATTTT CASSLQGGSGNTIYF
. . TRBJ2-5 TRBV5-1 TGCGCCAGCAGCTCACTAGCTCCAGAGACCCAGTACTTC CASSSLAPETQYF
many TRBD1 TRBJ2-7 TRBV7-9 TGTGCCACCACGGACAGGACCTACGAGCAGTACTTC CATTDRTYEQYF
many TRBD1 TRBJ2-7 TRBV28 TGTGCCAGCACGGGGACAGGGGCCTACGAGCAGTACTTC CASTGTGAYEQYF
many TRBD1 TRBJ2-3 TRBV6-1 TGTGCCAGCAGTGGCCTACGGACAGGGGTAACAGATACGCAGTATTTT CASSGLRTGVTDTQYF
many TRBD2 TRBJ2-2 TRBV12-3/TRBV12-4 TGTGCCAGCAGTTTTCCCCCTGGACTAGCGGGGGGCACCGGGGAGCTGTTTTTT CASSFPPGLAGGTGELFF
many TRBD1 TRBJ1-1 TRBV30 TGTGCCTGGAGAGCGACAGGGTCTGAAGCTTTCTTT CAWRATGSEAFF
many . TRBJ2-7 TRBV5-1 TGCGCCAGCAGCAGCCTTAGGAGCTCCTACGAGCAGTACTTC CASSSLRSSYEQYF
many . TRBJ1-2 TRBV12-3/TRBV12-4 TGTGCCAGCAGTTTGTGGGGGTCTGGCTACACCTTC CASSLWGSGYTF
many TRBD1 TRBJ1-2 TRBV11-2 TGTGCCAGCAGCTTTAGCCCCGGACAGGAAGATGGCTACACCTTC CASSFSPGQEDGYTF
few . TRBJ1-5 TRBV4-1 TGCGCCAGCAGCCAAGGAACAAATCAGCCCCAGCATTTT CASSQGTNQPQHF
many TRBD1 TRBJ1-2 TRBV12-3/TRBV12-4 TGTGCCAGCAGTCTCGTCGGTTCTCCTGGACAGGTCAAGACTGGCTACACCTTC CASSLVGSPGQVKTGYTF
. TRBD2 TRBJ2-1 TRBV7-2 TGTGCCAGCAGCTATACTAGCGGGGGGAGGGATGAGCAGTTCTTC CASSYTSGGRDEQFF
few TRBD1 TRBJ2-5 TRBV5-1 TGCGCCAGCAGCCGGGACAGTACGTGGGAGACCCAGTACTTC CASSRDSTWETQYF
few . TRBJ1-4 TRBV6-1 TGTGCCAGCAGAATACAGCCAATTAATGAAAAACTGTTTTTT CASRIQPINEKLFF
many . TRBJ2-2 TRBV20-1 TGCAGTGGGACCAGGGGGAACACCGGGGAGCTGTTTTTT CSGTRGNTGELFF
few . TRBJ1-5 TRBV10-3 TGTGCCATCAGTGAAAGCCGGAATCAGCCCCAGCATTTT CAISESRNQPQHF
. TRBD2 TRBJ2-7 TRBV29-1 TGCAGCGTGGAGGGACTAGCGGGGCCCAACAAGCAGTACTTC CSVEGLAGPNKQYF